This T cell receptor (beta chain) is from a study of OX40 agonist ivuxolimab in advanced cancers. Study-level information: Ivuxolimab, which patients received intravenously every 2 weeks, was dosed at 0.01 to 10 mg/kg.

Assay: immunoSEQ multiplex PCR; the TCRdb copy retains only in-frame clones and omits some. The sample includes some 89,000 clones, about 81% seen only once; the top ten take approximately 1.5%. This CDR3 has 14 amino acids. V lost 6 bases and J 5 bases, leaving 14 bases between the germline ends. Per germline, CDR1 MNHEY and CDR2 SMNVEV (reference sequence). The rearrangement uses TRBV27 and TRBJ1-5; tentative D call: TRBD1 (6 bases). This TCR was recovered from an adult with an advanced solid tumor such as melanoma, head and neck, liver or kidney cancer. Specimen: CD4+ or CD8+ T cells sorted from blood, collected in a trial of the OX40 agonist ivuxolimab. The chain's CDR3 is CASSPNGGDQPQHF. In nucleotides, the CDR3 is TGTGCCAGCAGCCCGAATGGGGGCGATCAGCCCCAGCATTTT.